A selection of T cell receptor beta chains follows, all from one sample in a study of cytomegalovirus exposure and HLA in healthy donors. Measured with immunoSEQ multiplex PCR; TCRdb has only the in-frame clones, and not every one. The sample consists of around 37,000 clones, 81% of them appearing once. Source material: PBMCs. These receptors originate from a man in his fifties in good health and CMV-seronegative. Each CDR3 is given with its conserved first and last residue. Fields, in order: V gene, J gene, clone size, D gene, CDR3 DNA, CDR3 protein. A D gene is named only where the DNA matches it firmly. Clone size, where shown, is once, few, many, or a class for clones that have expanded.

TRBV7-9	TRBJ1-1	.	.	TGTTCCAGCAGCTTAAACGGGATCAACACTGAAGCTTTCTTT	CSSSLNGINTEAFF
TRBV15	TRBJ2-2	.	TRBD2	TGTGCCACCAGCAGCGGACTAGCGGGAGGGGTCGGGGAGCTGTTTTTT	CATSSGLAGGVGELFF
TRBV28	TRBJ2-7	.	.	TGTGCCAGCAGTTCCCCCCAGGGACTGTTTTACGAGCAGTACTTC	CASSSPQGLFYEQYF
TRBV7-9	TRBJ2-7	.	.	TGTTCCAGCAGCACGCAGGCCTACGAGCAGTACTTC	CSSSTQAYEQYF
TRBV25-1	TRBJ2-1	.	TRBD1	TGTGCCAGCAGTGAAACACAGGGGTCCTACAATGAGCAGTTCTTC	CASSETQGSYNEQFF
TRBV5-5	TRBJ2-5	.	TRBD2	TGTGCCAGCAGCTTCCCGGGAGGACGGGAGACCCAGTACTTC	CASSFPGGRETQYF
TRBV10-2	TRBJ1-1	.	TRBD1	TGCGCCAGCAGCTGGGACAGGGTCGGCACTGAAGCTTTCTTT	CASSWDRVGTEAFF
TRBV5-4	TRBJ1-2	.	.	TGTGCCAGCAGCCCACTTAGAGGAGACTTTAACTATGGCTACACCTTC	CASSPLRGDFNYGYTF
TRBV29-1	TRBJ2-2	.	TRBD2	TGCAGCGTTGACGGGGGGGAGAGGGGGACCGGGGAGCTGTTTTTT	CSVDGGERGTGELFF
TRBV6-1	TRBJ2-7	few	.	TGTGCCAGCAGCGGGGAGACCTACGAGCAGTACTTC	CASSGETYEQYF
TRBV29-1	TRBJ2-1	.	TRBD2	TGCAGCGTTGGGCGGGAGAACAATGAGCAGTTCTTC	CSVGRENNEQFF
TRBV2	TRBJ1-6	.	.	TGTGCCAGCAGGGGAGGGGGACCAGGGGTGTCACCCCTCCACTTT	CASRGGGPGVSPLHF
TRBV5-1	TRBJ2-2	.	.	TGCGCCAGCAGCTTATCGATCGGCGGGAACACCGGGGAGCTGTTTTTT	CASSLSIGGNTGELFF
TRBV9	TRBJ2-5	.	.	TGTGCCAGCAGCTTCACGACGGGTTACCAAGAGACCCAGTACTTC	CASSFTTGYQETQYF
TRBV5-1	TRBJ2-7	.	TRBD1	TGCGCCAGCAGCTTGAAGGGACAGGGCCCAATCTTTTTCTACGAGCAGTACTTC	CASSLKGQGPIFFYEQYF
TRBV28	TRBJ2-1	.	TRBD2	TGTGCCAGCAACCTCGGTGCTAGCGGGAGAGCTGAGCAGTTCTTC	CASNLGASGRAEQFF
TRBV19	TRBJ2-7	once	.	TGTGCCAGTAGTATCCAGGGATACACCTACGAGCAGTACTTC	CASSIQGYTYEQYF
TRBV29-1	TRBJ1-6	.	TRBD1	TGCAGCTCACGTTCGGGGACAGGGAATTCACCCCTCCACTTT	CSSRSGTGNSPLHF
TRBV5-1	TRBJ2-5	.	TRBD2	TGCGCCAGCAGTCAACTAGCGGGGCGGGAAGAGACCCAGTACTTC	CASSQLAGREETQYF
TRBV9	TRBJ2-7	.	TRBD2	TGTGCCAGCAGCCTGGCGGGAGATAAGTTTAGGACCTACGAGCAGTACTTC	CASSLAGDKFRTYEQYF
TRBV9	TRBJ1-2	.	.	TGTGCCAGCAGCCGTGAGACAGAAGAATATGGCTACACCTTC	CASSRETEEYGYTF
TRBV29-1	TRBJ2-5	.	TRBD1	TGCAGCGTAGCCCGAGGGACAGTGATCGCGGAGACCCAGTACTTC	CSVARGTVIAETQYF
TRBV7-2	TRBJ2-3	.	.	TGTGCCAGCAGCCCAACTAACCCCACAGATACGCAGTATTTT	CASSPTNPTDTQYF
TRBV5-5	TRBJ1-1	.	TRBD1	TGTGCCAGCAGCCCCGGGCAGGGGGCGATAGGCACTGAAGCTTTCTTT	CASSPGQGAIGTEAFF
TRBV7-9	TRBJ1-1	.	.	TGTGCCAGCAGCTTGAAAAGGACGGCCGCCCCGGGGGTCACTGAAGCTTTCTTT	CASSLKRTAAPGVTEAFF
TRBV19	TRBJ1-1	.	.	TGTGCCAGTAGTATCAAGGCAGGGCCGAACACTGAAGCTTTCTTT	CASSIKAGPNTEAFF
TRBV7-3	TRBJ1-6	.	.	TGTGCCAGCAGCGAAATCGCAGCGCGCCGTAATTCACCCCTCCACTTT	CASSEIAARRNSPLHF
TRBV5-1	TRBJ2-3	.	.	TGCGCCAGCAGCCCGTCCTTGGACAGCAGGACAGATACGCAGTATTTT	CASSPSLDSRTDTQYF
TRBV10-3	TRBJ2-5	.	TRBD2	TGTGCCATCAGTGGGCGGCGGGGGGATCTTGAGACCCAGTACTTC	CAISGRRGDLETQYF
TRBV10-3	TRBJ2-2	.	TRBD2	TGTGCCATCAGGGGGACTAGCGGGAGAAGGAACACCGGGGAGCTGTTTTTT	CAIRGTSGRRNTGELFF
TRBV6-5	TRBJ2-7	.	.	TGTGCCAGCAGTTACTCGAGGCACGACAGTTCCTACGAGCAGTACTTC	CASSYSRHDSSYEQYF
TRBV7-3	TRBJ2-2	once	TRBD1	TGTGCCAGCGCGGGACAGGCGAACACCGGGGAGCTGTTTTTT	CASAGQANTGELFF